This passage covers 28 T cell receptor beta chains from one sample sequenced in a study of T cells after yellow fever vaccination. TCRdb called the 5' RACE reads again in MiXCR, with one record for every CDR3 protein. Among around 160,000 distinct CDR3 sequences listed, approximately 6.7% were seen once. The sequences come from CD4+ T cells sorted from PBMCs, collected more than 4 days after the first yellow fever vaccination. These receptors all stem from a man younger than 30 who received the YFV17D yellow fever vaccine.

This clonotype was counted ten times or more. The chain links TRBV5-1 to TRBJ2-5, with TRBD2 matching over 8 bases. CDR1 and CDR2 from the germline V gene are SGHRS and YFSETQ. The CDR3 extends over 15 amino acids. J lost 4 bases, V lost 4 bases, and 9 bases had no gene match. The CDR3 protein is CASSMGLVSGETQYF. The CDR3 DNA follows: TGCGCCAGCAGCATGGGACTAGTGAGTGGAGAGACCCAGTACTTC.

The chain carries TRBV7-3 and TRBJ2-1, with 12 bases matching TRBD1. Per germline, CDR1 SGHTA and CDR2 FQGTGA. The CDR3 sequence is 15 residues long. With 3 bases clipped from V and 9 bases from J, the junction kept 6 bases outside the gene matches. The CDR3: CASSFGWGQGAEQFF. As DNA, the CDR3 is TGTGCCAGCAGCTTCGGGTGGGGACAGGGGGCTGAGCAGTTCTTC.

This clonotype has ten or more counts. This chain links TRBV5-1 with TRBJ2-1; 9 bases agree with TRBD1. The CDR3 has 18 amino acids. Germline loops: CDR1 SGHRS, CDR2 YFSETQ. J was trimmed by 8 bases and V by 0 bases; bases with no gene match: 15. The CDR3 loop is CASSLGRTGESLGHEQFF. CDR3 coding DNA: TGCGCCAGCAGCTTGGGGAGGACAGGGGAAAGTTTGGGACATGAGCAGTTCTTC. The full variable domain, completed using reference TRBV5-1 and TRBJ2-1, is KAGVTQTPRYLIKTRGQQVTLSCSPISGHRSVSWYQQTPGQGLQFLFEYFSETQRNKGNFPGRFSGRQFSNSRSEMNVSTLELGDSALYLCASSLGRTGESLGHEQFFGPGTRLTVL.

CDR3 region: CASSPWTGMNSPLHF. CDR3 DNA sequence: TGTGCCAGCAGCCCTTGGACAGGGATGAATTCACCCCTCCACTTT. The rearrangement links TRBV3-1 to TRBJ1-6; 8 bases map to TRBD1. Germline V gives CDR1 LGHDT, CDR2 YNNKEL (reference sequence). The ends lost 4 bases at V and 7 bases at J; junction bases unmatched: 6. CDR3 length: 15 residues.

This chain links TRBV6-1 with TRBJ1-2; no reliable D call. V dropped 4 bases and J dropped 4 bases, with 16 bases sitting between them. Per the germline V gene, CDR1 is MNHNS and CDR2 is SASEGT. The CDR3 length is 15 residues. The CDR3 spells CASSVASFLSYGYTF. The DNA of the CDR3 is TGTGCCAGCAGTGTGGCTTCATTTCTTAGCTATGGCTACACCTTC.

The chain is built from TRBV28 and TRBJ2-3, with TRBD1 as a possible D gene (5 bases). Trimming took 10 bases from V and 0 from J, leaving 11 bases between them. Germline lookup yields CDR1 MDHEN and CDR2 SYDVKM. This CDR3 contains 13 residues. Here the CDR3 reads CANSDSSTDTQYF. The CDR3 nucleotides are TGTGCCAACTCCGACAGTAGCACAGATACGCAGTATTTT.

This clonotype was observed at least ten times. The chain is built from TRBV5-1 and TRBJ1-1; a weak D match, TRBD1 (5 bases). V was shortened by 0 bases and J by 7 bases, with 10 bases between the two germline ends. Germline loops: CDR1 SGHRS, CDR2 YFSETQ. CDR3 length: 13 amino acids. CDR3 in DNA: TGCGCCAGCAGCTTGGCAGGGCTGAGTGAAGCTTTCTTT. Protein: CASSLAGLSEAFF.

Notes on this clonotype: This clone may be a read error of a much larger clone one base away. The chain is built from TRBV10-3 and TRBJ2-3; 7 nucleotides line up with TRBD2. From germline, CDR1 is ENHRY and CDR2 SYGVKD. V lost 6 bases and J lost 3; bases outside the gene matches: 6. The CDR3 consists of 14 residues. The CDR3 sequence is CAIRRAGRTDTQYF. The CDR3 DNA follows: TGTGCCATCAGAAGAGCGGGGAGGACAGATACGCAGTATTTT.

About this clonotype itself: This may stem from a read error, because a much larger clone lies one nucleotide away. The CDR3 loop reads CASSFQGVQETQYF. CDR3 nucleotide sequence: TGTGCCAGCAGCTTCCAGGGGGTCCAAGAGACCCAGTACTTC. The rearrangement links TRBV5-4 to TRBJ2-5; 7 nucleotides line up with TRBD1. Germline V gene sequence: CDR1 SGHNT, CDR2 YYREEE (reference sequence). This CDR3 has 14 amino acids. After removal of 2 bases from V and 1 base from J, the junction contained 2 bases not matched to a gene.

This clonotype was recorded at least ten times. The V gene is TRBV6-1, the J gene TRBJ2-3; D gene uncertain. Germline assignment: CDR1 MNHNS and CDR2 SASEGT. This CDR3 comprises 13 residues. With 4 bases removed from V and 5 bases from J, the gap between germline ends came to 10 bases. DNA for the CDR3: TGTGCCAGCAGTGCTACTCTAAAAGATACGCAGTATTTT. This gives the protein CASSATLKDTQYF.

The rearrangement links TRBV6-5 to TRBJ1-1; D unclear. Per the germline V gene, CDR1 is MNHEY and CDR2 is SVGAGI. The CDR3 extends over 13 amino acids. V lost 2 bases to trimming and J lost 1 base, with 5 bases between them. The CDR3 reads CASSYGRNTEAFF. The CDR3, as DNA: TGTGCCAGCAGTTACGGGCGGAACACTGAAGCTTTCTTT.

The chain recombines TRBV5-4 with TRBJ2-5; TRBD2 matches at 8 bases. Trimming at V came to 4 bases and at J to 5 bases, leaving 13 bases not matched to a gene. Germline-derived CDR1 and CDR2 are SGHNT and YYREEE (reference sequence). This CDR3 has 16 amino acids. CDR3 coding DNA: TGTGCCAGCAGCCCCCGGGGGGGGCAAAGCAGGGAGACCCAGTACTTC. Its protein is CASSPRGGQSRETQYF. The full variable domain, with the rest looked up from reference TRBV5-4 and TRBJ2-5, is ETGVTQSPTHLIKTRGQQVTLRCSSQSGHNTVSWYQQALGQGPQFIFQYYREEENGRGNFPPRFSGLQFPNYSSELNVNALELDDSALYLCASSPRGGQSRETQYFGPGTRLLVL.

The table lists this clonotype with a few counts. The V call is TRBV5-4, the J call TRBJ2-3; no clear D gene. Germline lookup yields CDR1 SGHNT and CDR2 YYREEE (reference sequence). The CDR3 is 15 amino acids. V lost 4 bases and J 0 bases, leaving 12 bases between the germline ends. The CDR3 reads CASSTFKTSTDTQYF. Here the CDR3 DNA reads TGTGCCAGCAGCACGTTCAAGACTAGCACAGATACGCAGTATTTT. Full variable domain (outside the CDR3, taken from reference TRBV5-4 and TRBJ2-3): ETGVTQSPTHLIKTRGQQVTLRCSSQSGHNTVSWYQQALGQGPQFIFQYYREEENGRGNFPPRFSGLQFPNYSSELNVNALELDDSALYLCASSTFKTSTDTQYFGPGTRLTVL.

This clonotype was seen ten or more times. The rearrangement uses TRBV7-9 and TRBJ1-4, with TRBD1 matching over 7 bases. Germline V CDR1 and CDR2: SEHNR, FQNEAQ (reference sequence). V dropped 6 bases and J dropped 4; count of bases not matched to a gene: 5. The CDR3 totals 14 residues. The CDR3 reads CASRDNRGNEKLFF. In DNA form, the CDR3 reads TGTGCCAGCAGAGATAACAGGGGTAATGAAAAACTGTTTTTT. The variable domain in full, with the rest retrieved from reference TRBV7-9 and TRBJ1-4, is DTGVSQNPRHKITKRGQNVTFRCDPISEHNRLYWYRQTLGQGPEFLTYFQNEAQLEKSRLLSDRFSAERPKGSFSTLEIQRTEQGDSAMYLCASRDNRGNEKLFFGSGTQLSVL.

This clonotype was found many times. The chain recombines TRBV7-9 with TRBJ2-1; TRBD1 matches 9 bases. Looked up from germline, CDR1 is SEHNR and CDR2 is FQNEAQ (reference sequence). Trimming at V came to 2 bases and at J to 6 bases, leaving 8 bases not matched to a gene. CDR3 length: 16 amino acids. The CDR3 bases are TGTGCCAGCAGCTTACCCGCCGGGACAGGGTTCAATGAGCAGTTCTTC. It yields the protein CASSLPAGTGFNEQFF.

The CDR3 region has the DNA TGTGCCAGCAGTAAGACTAGCGGGGTAGGTTATGAGCAGTTCTTC. It specifies CASSKTSGVGYEQFF. This chain links TRBV6-1 with TRBJ2-1, with 11 bases matching TRBD2. Per the germline V gene, CDR1 is MNHNS and CDR2 is SASEGT. Losses at the gene ends were 5 bases for V and 8 bases for J; bases not matched to a gene: 8. The CDR3 covers 15 residues.

This clonotype has a count of ten or more. The CDR3 region has the DNA TGTGCCAGCAGCTACCAGGTCCAGCGGGGAACCGAGCAGTACTTC. It translates to CASSYQVQRGTEQYF. The rearrangement links TRBV3-1 to TRBJ2-7, with 7 bases identical to TRBD2. This CDR3 comprises 15 residues. The junction had 13 bases not matched to a gene; V was cut back by 5 bases and J by 6 bases. The V gene's germline CDR1 is LGHDT and CDR2 YNNKEL (reference sequence).

This clonotype was seen at least ten times. This chain connects TRBV6-6 to TRBJ2-7; tentatively, D is TRBD2 (5 bases). This CDR3 is 13 amino acids long. V was trimmed by 5 bases and J by 3 bases, leaving 11 bases between them. The germline V gene encodes CDR1 MNHNY and CDR2 SVGAGI (reference sequence). CDR3 residues: CASSKRAFYEQYF. DNA for the CDR3: TGTGCCAGCAGTAAGAGGGCATTCTACGAGCAGTACTTC.

This clonotype was seen more than once but under ten times. The chain recombines TRBV11-2 with TRBJ1-2; D gene unclear. Trimming took 3 bases from V and 6 from J, leaving 11 bases between them. CDR1 and CDR2 from the germline V gene are SGHAT and FQNNGV. CDR3 size: 13 residues. The chain's CDR3 is CASSLAHRDGYTF. CDR3 coding DNA: TGTGCCAGCAGCTTGGCCCACCGGGATGGCTACACCTTC.

DNA for the CDR3: TGTGCCAGCAGCTCCGGGACTGCAGTCGCAGATACGCAGTATTTT. Its translation: CASSSGTAVADTQYF. The chain carries TRBV5-8 and TRBJ2-3, with a weak D call TRBD2 (6 bases). CDR3 size: 15 residues. Germline V gives CDR1 SGHTS, CDR2 YDEGEE. The V end lost 3 bases, the J end lost 4 bases, and 15 bases lay between the germline ends.

A few counts support this clonotype. Here the CDR3 reads CASMASGNTGELFF. The CDR3 region has the DNA TGCGCCAGCATGGCTAGCGGTAACACCGGGGAGCTGTTTTTT. This sequence joins TRBV5-1 and TRBJ2-2; 7 bases align to TRBD2. Germline CDR1 SGHRS, CDR2 YFSETQ. The CDR3 sequence is 14 residues long. J was trimmed by 2 bases and V by 6 bases; bases with no gene match: 4.

The rearrangement uses TRBV2 and TRBJ2-3; 15 bases match TRBD2. The CDR3 has 17 residues. With V trimmed by 11 bases and J by 4 bases, 13 bases remained unmatched. Germline CDR1 reads SNHLY; CDR2 reads FYNNEI. CDR3 residues: CAFSEGLAGGPPDTQYF. CDR3 DNA: TGTGCCTTCAGTGAAGGACTAGCGGGGGGGCCCCCAGATACGCAGTATTTT. Supplemented by reference TRBV2 and TRBJ2-3, the full variable domain reads EPEVTQTPSHQVTQMGQEVILRCVPISNHLYFYWYRQILGQKVEFLVSFYNNEISEKSEIFDDQFSVERPDGSNFTLKIRSTKLEDSAMYFCAFSEGLAGGPPDTQYFGPGTRLTVL.

Comment on this clonotype: Just one base apart from a much larger clone, this may be a read error. The chain links TRBV7-2 to TRBJ2-7; 8 bases are shared with TRBD2. The CDR3 sequence is 16 residues long. The J segment lost 0 bases and the V segment lost 3 bases, leaving 7 bases of the junction unmatched. Germline V CDR1 and CDR2: SGHTA, FQGNSA. The CDR3, as DNA: TGTGCCAGCAGCTTTGGACTAGCTCTAGGCTCCTACGAGCAGTACTTC. Translation: CASSFGLALGSYEQYF.

J is TRBJ2-5 and V is TRBV10-3, with TRBD2 as a possible D gene (6 bases). The CDR3 length is 15 residues. Germline V gene sequence: CDR1 ENHRY, CDR2 SYGVKD. Trimming took 3 bases from V and 2 from J, leaving 13 bases between them. CDR3 nucleotides: TGTGCCATCAGTGACCGCGGGACGGCTCAAGAGACCCAGTACTTC. The encoded protein is CAISDRGTAQETQYF.

This clonotype appeared many times. This rearrangement joins TRBV4-1 to TRBJ2-7; the D gene is possibly TRBD2 (5 bases). V was shortened by 6 bases and J by 2 bases, with 14 bases between the two germline ends. The CDR3 is 14 amino acids. Germline V gene sequence: CDR1 MGHRA, CDR2 YSYEKL. This CDR3 is CASSREYGTYEQYV. CDR3 coding DNA: TGCGCCAGCAGTCGCGAGTACGGGACCTACGAGCAGTACGTC.

The chain couples TRBV7-2 to TRBJ2-1; 8 bases agree with TRBD2. The CDR3 spans 15 residues. The junction had 3 bases not matched to a gene; V was cut back by 2 bases and J by 3 bases. Germline lookup yields CDR1 SGHTA and CDR2 FQGNSA. As DNA, the CDR3 is TGTGCCAGCAGCTTAAGCGCGGGGGGCTACAATGAGCAGTTCTTC. Its protein product is CASSLSAGGYNEQFF.

V gene TRBV7-8 combines with J gene TRBJ2-7, with unresolved D. There are 12 residues in the CDR3. V was trimmed by 1 base and J by 4 bases, leaving 5 bases between them. CDR1 is SGHVS and CDR2 is FQNEAQ in the germline V gene. This CDR3 reads CASSLGVYEQYF. As DNA, the CDR3 is TGTGCCAGCAGCTTAGGGGTGTACGAGCAGTACTTC. Full variable domain (missing parts from reference TRBV7-8 and TRBJ2-7): GAGVSQSPRYKVAKRGQDVALRCDPISGHVSLFWYQQALGQGPEFLTYFQNEAQLDKSGLPSDRFFAERPEGSVSTLKIQRTQQEDSAVYLCASSLGVYEQYFGPGTRLTVT.

This clonotype was seen ten or more times. This rearrangement joins TRBV6-5 to TRBJ1-2; 8 bases line up with TRBD1. The V segment lost 2 bases and the J segment 6 bases; nucleotides outside the gene matches: 11. CDR3 size: 16 residues. Per germline, CDR1 MNHEY and CDR2 SVGAGI. This chain's CDR3 is CASSYEWQGAFNGYTF. CDR3 in DNA: TGTGCCAGCAGTTACGAATGGCAGGGGGCATTCAATGGCTACACCTTC.